This is a list of T cell receptor beta chains from one sample in a study of T cell responses to AZD1222 COVID-19 vaccine. Here immunoSEQ multiplex PCR was the method, and the copy in TCRdb shows in-frame clones only, minus some. Among about 180,000 clones listed, 80% to 90% were seen once. The sample was peripheral blood, taken on day 0 of AZD1222 vaccination. Receptors originate from an adult in good health. The CDR3 runs from the conserved cysteine through the conserved F or W. D genes are given only for firm matches.

d_call j_call v_call cdr3_nt cdr3_aa
. TRBJ2-2 TRBV7-7 TGTGCTAGCAGCTTAGAGGGTCCCGCGAACACCGGGGAGCTGTTTTTT CASSLEGPANTGELFF
. TRBJ2-1 TRBV7-8 TGTGCCAGCAGCTTAGGAGTCGGGAGCTCCTACAATGAGCAGTTCTTC CASSLGVGSSYNEQFF
TRBD2 TRBJ2-5 TRBV9 TGTGCCAGCAGTCCTCGACTAGCGGGGGGTGGTGGTGGGACCCAGTACTTC CASSPRLAGGGGGTQYF
. TRBJ2-1 TRBV19 TGTGCCAGTGAAGGCGGAGAGCAGTTCTTC CASEGGEQFF
. TRBJ1-1 TRBV6-1 TGTGCCAGCAGTGAAAGACAGAAGTACACTGAAGCTTTCTTT CASSERQKYTEAFF
. TRBJ1-2 TRBV4-3 TGCGCCAGCAGCCAAGCAGACAGCAGCTATGGCTACACCTTC CASSQADSSYGYTF
TRBD1 TRBJ1-4 TRBV5-1 TGCGCCAGCAGCTTGCAGGGGGGAGCAACTAATGAAAAACTGTTTTTT CASSLQGGATNEKLFF
. TRBJ1-6 TRBV25-1 TGTGCCAGCAGTGATTTCGGAAATTCACCCCTCCACTTT CASSDFGNSPLHF
. TRBJ2-7 TRBV6-1 TGTGCCAGCAGTGAAGTTCCGGGGGACGAGCAGTACTTC CASSEVPGDEQYF
TRBD2 TRBJ2-7 TRBV7-3 TGTGCCAGCAGCCAACTAGCGGGGGGGCCCAACGAGCAGTACTTC CASSQLAGGPNEQYF
. TRBJ2-2 TRBV4-1 TGCGCCAGCAGTCTACGGGGGAGCCATAACACCGGGGAGCTGTTTTTT CASSLRGSHNTGELFF
TRBD1 TRBJ1-1 TRBV7-2 TGTGCCAGCAGCTTAGAGACAGGGGGGTACACTGAAGCTTTCTTT CASSLETGGYTEAFF
. TRBJ1-2 TRBV21-1 TGTGCCAGCAGCAAAGCAAGGGGACAGGGGGTGACTCATGGCTACACCTTC CASSKARGQGVTHGYTF